Presented here are 21 T cell receptor beta chains from one specimen sequenced in a study of beta chain features in type 1 diabetes. General study findings and limits: Researchers report that Type 1 diabetes patients had moderately but significantly shorter TCRB CDR3s across all four CD4+ subsets.

Expressed TCRB transcripts were sequenced because the entire RNA isolate underwent reverse transcription. Produced via immunoSEQ multiplex PCR; TCRdb's table is partial and in-frame only. The sample lists approximately 600,000 clones; roughly an eighth were seen once. The antigens these receptors bind are not known. The sequencing input was naive CD4+ T cells from blood. The receptor source for this set is a man younger than 45 with type 1 diabetes.

This clone came up a few times. The rearrangement links TRBV30 to TRBJ1-4; D is perhaps TRBD1 (6 bases). This CDR3 is 14 amino acids long. The V end was cut by 3 bases, the J end by 6 bases, with 14 bases between. Per germline, CDR1 GTSNPN and CDR2 SVGIG (reference sequence). The chain's CDR3 is CAWRGAHSDEKLFF. The CDR3 DNA sequence: TGTGCCTGGAGGGGGGCTCACTCGGATGAAAAACTGTTTTTT. Using reference TRBV30 and TRBJ1-4 for the parts outside the CDR3, the full variable domain is SQTIHQWPATLVQPVGSPLSLECTVEGTSNPNLYWYRQAAGRGLQLLFYSVGIGQISSEVPQNLSASRPQDRQFILSSKKLLLSDSGFYLCAWRGAHSDEKLFFGSGTQLSVL.

This clone came up a few times. The V and J genes are TRBV7-9 and TRBJ1-5; D remains ambiguous. This CDR3 region has 15 residues. Germline V gives CDR1 SEHNR, CDR2 FQNEAQ (reference sequence). V lost 5 bases to trimming and J lost 8 bases, with 19 bases between them. CDR3 DNA sequence: TGTGCCAGCAGCGTAAACGGGGAGGTTGATGAGCCCCAGCATTTT. This codes for CASSVNGEVDEPQHF.

The rearrangement links TRBV30 to TRBJ1-6, with 9 positions matching TRBD1. CDR1 is GTSNPN and CDR2 is SVGIG in the germline V gene (reference sequence). The CDR3 consists of 15 residues. V dropped 2 bases and J dropped 11; count of bases not matched to a gene: 10. CDR3 DNA: TGTGCCTGGAGTCCACGGGGACAGGGAATGACACCCCTCCACTTT. Amino acid sequence: CAWSPRGQGMTPLHF.

Only a few counts were recorded for this clone. The chain joins TRBV4-2 to TRBJ2-1; D not certain. V shed 0 bases and J shed 10 bases, with 10 bases lying between them. Germline V gene sequence: CDR1 LGHNA, CDR2 YNFKEQ. The CDR3 has 13 residues. The CDR3 DNA is TGTGCCAGCAGCCAAGATCAGGCCAAGGAGCAGTTCTTC. Encoded protein: CASSQDQAKEQFF.

The chain couples TRBV6-5 to TRBJ1-1; 7 nucleotides match TRBD1. V trimming: 4 bases; J trimming: 3 bases; junction bases outside the gene matches: 8. The germline V gene has CDR1 MNHEY and CDR2 SVGAGI. The CDR3 covers 15 residues. Here the CDR3 DNA reads TGTGCCAGCAGTTCGGTTGCAGGGGGGGACACTGAAGCTTTCTTT. Amino acid sequence: CASSSVAGGDTEAFF.

CDR3 protein: CASSPPWGAAHYNEQFF. In nucleotides, the CDR3 is TGTGCCAGCAGCCCCCCATGGGGTGCAGCGCACTACAATGAGCAGTTCTTC. The chain combines TRBV7-8 with TRBJ2-1, with D unresolved. V shed 5 bases and J shed 3 bases, with 20 bases lying between them. Per germline, CDR1 SGHVS and CDR2 FQNEAQ. The CDR3 has 17 amino acids.

This clone turned up a few times. This chain connects TRBV5-1 to TRBJ2-5; possibly TRBD1 or TRBD2 for D (5 bases each). The germline V gene encodes CDR1 SGHRS and CDR2 YFSETQ. Between the trimmed V and J ends, which lost 4 bases and 7 bases, there was a span of 14 bases. This CDR3 has 13 residues. Here the CDR3 reads CASSPGPPGTQYF. For the CDR3, the DNA is TGCGCCAGCAGCCCGGGACCCCCCGGGACCCAGTACTTC.

A few counts support this clone. The chain's CDR3 is CASSLDPGRDTDTQYF. Here the CDR3 DNA reads TGTGCCAGCAGCTTAGACCCCGGGAGGGACACAGATACGCAGTATTTT. The chain employs TRBV7-9 and TRBJ2-3; 8 nucleotides match TRBD2. Germline loops: CDR1 SEHNR, CDR2 FQNEAQ (reference sequence). J lost 2 bases, V lost 1 base, and 5 bases had no gene match. CDR3 length: 16 residues. Based on the CDR3 plus reference TRBV7-9 and TRBJ2-3, the full variable domain is DTGVSQNPRHKITKRGQNVTFRCDPISEHNRLYWYRQTLGQGPEFLTYFQNEAQLEKSRLLSDRFSAERPKGSFSTLEIQRTEQGDSAMYLCASSLDPGRDTDTQYFGPGTRLTVL.

This clone was seen more than once but under ten times. The V call is TRBV6-1, the J call TRBJ1-2; D gene unclear. Between the trimmed V and J ends, which lost 2 bases and 6 bases, there was a span of 10 bases. Germline-derived CDR1 and CDR2 are MNHNS and SASEGT. The CDR3 sequence is 13 residues long. CDR3 sequence (DNA): TGTGCCAGCAGTGAATGGCAGCAGGATGGCTACACCTTC. Translating gives CASSEWQQDGYTF.

The DNA of the CDR3 is TGTGCCAGCAGCTTGGGGGAAGGCACTGAAGCTTTCTTT. Amino acid sequence: CASSLGEGTEAFF. The gene calls are TRBV11-2 and TRBJ1-1; D might be TRBD1 (5 bases). This CDR3 has 13 amino acids. Trimming left V 3 bases short and J 4 bases short, with 9 bases between. CDR1 is SGHAT, CDR2 FQNNGV, per germline.

In this sample, this clone turned up a few times. The genes are TRBV4-3 and TRBJ2-3, with D possibly TRBD1 on 6 matching bases. Germline V gene lookup returns CDR1 LGHNA and CDR2 YSLEER. This CDR3 has 15 residues. The V end was cut by 7 bases, the J end by 2 bases, with 16 bases between. The CDR3 spells CASTHTTGYTDTQYF. As DNA, the CDR3 is TGCGCCAGCACCCATACGACAGGATACACAGATACGCAGTATTTT.

The J gene is TRBJ1-4, the V gene TRBV19, with TRBD1 matching 7 bases. The V segment lost 0 bases and the J segment 3 bases; nucleotides outside the gene matches: 7. CDR3 size: 17 residues. Germline V gene lookup returns CDR1 LNHDA and CDR2 SQIVND (reference sequence). Here the CDR3 reads CASSIEMRQGANEKLFF. The DNA of the CDR3 is TGTGCCAGTAGTATAGAAATGCGACAGGGCGCTAATGAAAAACTGTTTTTT.

The chain links TRBV19 to TRBJ1-2; D uncertain. The CDR3 sequence is 13 residues long. Germline V gene data show CDR1 as LNHDA and CDR2 as SQIVND (reference sequence). Trimming stripped 4 bases from V and 2 bases from J, with 8 bases between. As DNA, the CDR3 is TGTGCCAGTAGTACTTCAGGAAACTATGGCTACACCTTC. Translating it yields CASSTSGNYGYTF.

This clone has a handful of counts. The J gene is TRBJ2-7, the V gene TRBV9; D might be TRBD1 (6 bases). From germline, CDR1 is SGDLS and CDR2 YYNGEE. Trimming removed 0 bases at V and 3 bases at J, with 13 bases between. The CDR3 runs 15 residues. The CDR3 spells CASSVADSSIYEQYF. Here the CDR3 DNA reads TGTGCCAGCAGCGTAGCGGACAGCTCCATCTACGAGCAGTACTTC.

The genes are TRBV2 and TRBJ2-7; tentative D call: TRBD1 (5 bases). The V gene lost 5 bases and the J gene lost 6 bases, with 20 bases spanning the gap. The germline CDR1 and CDR2 sequences are SNHLY and FYNNEI. The length of the CDR3 is 15 residues. The CDR3 reads CASSIAGPPQSEQYF. The DNA of the CDR3 is TGTGCCAGCAGTATTGCAGGGCCCCCGCAGAGCGAGCAGTACTTC.

This chain uses TRBV19 with TRBJ2-2; no clear D. The CDR3 totals 10 residues. The germline V and J ends were trimmed by 10 bases and 5 bases, with 5 bases remaining between them. The germline V gene encodes CDR1 LNHDA and CDR2 SQIVND (reference sequence). The CDR3 sequence: CANLTGELFF. In nucleotides, the CDR3 is TGTGCCAACCTTACCGGGGAGCTGTTTTTT.

The gene calls are TRBV2 and TRBJ2-5, with D tentatively TRBD1 (6 bases). Germline CDR1 reads SNHLY; CDR2 reads FYNNEI. This CDR3 region has 14 residues. V gave up 7 bases and J gave up 5 bases, with 17 bases separating them. In DNA, the CDR3 is TGTGCCAGCACCCAAAACAGGGTGGGGGAGACCCAGTACTTC. Its protein is CASTQNRVGETQYF.

This clone was counted between two and nine times. J is TRBJ2-3 and V is TRBV2; 8 bases line up with TRBD1. CDR3 length equals 14 residues. CDR1 and CDR2 from the germline V gene are SNHLY and FYNNEI. V gave up 7 bases and J gave up 5 bases; unmatched junction bases: 8. As DNA, the CDR3 is TGTGCCAGCACACGGACAGGGAGGCAAGATACGCAGTATTTT. This codes for CASTRTGRQDTQYF.

This clone has only a few counts. The sample has other DNA sequences that encode this CDR3 too. The chain employs TRBV5-1 and TRBJ2-5; D is unresolved. Between the trimmed V and J ends, which lost 1 base and 5 bases, there was a span of 3 bases. The CDR3 runs 11 residues. The germline V gene has CDR1 SGHRS and CDR2 YFSETQ. CDR3 residues: CASSLKETQYF. The CDR3, as DNA: TGCGCCAGCAGCTTGAAGGAGACCCAGTACTTC.

This clone was observed a handful of times. The rearrangement joins TRBV28 to TRBJ1-3; tentatively, D is TRBD1 (5 bases). Germline assignment: CDR1 MDHEN and CDR2 SYDVKM. This CDR3 comprises 14 residues. The V gene lost 6 bases and the J gene lost 2 bases, with 11 bases spanning the gap. CDR3 protein: CASRREGAGNTIYF. As DNA, the CDR3 is TGTGCCAGCAGGCGAGAAGGGGCTGGAAACACCATATATTTT.

This clone was observed a handful of times. The chain is built from TRBV7-2 and TRBJ2-5, with no clear D. The V gene lost 2 bases and the J gene lost 4 bases, with 11 bases spanning the gap. The CDR3 totals 14 residues. Germline V gene lookup returns CDR1 SGHTA and CDR2 FQGNSA. The CDR3: CASSLNRFRETQYF. In nucleotides, the CDR3 is TGTGCCAGCAGCTTAAATCGGTTTAGAGAGACCCAGTACTTC.